This TCR beta chain was recovered during a study of blood T cells in healthy people across ages. Whole-study context: Template switching caught about one barcoded beta molecule for each two T cells.

On this clonotype: Antigen unknown.

The V segment lost 10 bases and the J segment 2 bases; nucleotides outside the gene matches: 11. The CDR3 runs 14 residues. Germline values: CDR1 MNHNS, CDR2 SASEGT. Combining a sample-barcoded 5' primer with a J-beta primer mix, a second PCR ran for about 6 to 11 cycles. MiXCR, applied by TCRdb to the 5' RACE reads, yields one record per CDR3 protein. The sample yields some 1.8 million distinct CDR3 sequences, roughly 43% seen once. Each donor's blood draw was approximately 10 milliliters of peripheral blood. Study-level results: Naive T cell percentage and TCR beta diversity correlated strongly. The CMV status of each donor remained undetermined, and this could have confounded shifts in expanded clonotypes.

The sample consisted of blood. The chain recombines TRBV6-1 with TRBJ2-7; 7 bases match TRBD1. The clonotype comes from a human donor in good health. The CDR3 region has the DNA TGTGCCACCGAGGCCCAACAGGGGACCTACGAGCAGTACTTC. The encoded protein is CATEAQQGTYEQYF.